This T cell receptor (beta chain) was obtained from a study of shared clonotypes between healthy human individuals. The CDR3 length is 14 residues. Trimming shortened V by 7 bases and J by 0 bases, and 15 bases separated the two germline ends. Germline values: CDR1 SQVTM, CDR2 ANQGSEA. Findings and limits, study-wide: Only blood samples were collected, and tissue repertoires likely differ.

Sequencing used immunoSEQ multiplex PCR; TCRdb keeps in-frame clones, though not all of them. The profile covers 2 million to 2.5 million clones, with under 95% appearing a single time and about 0.39% taken by the ten largest. As regards this clone: What it binds is not known.

The source is a man younger than 35 in good health. Some clones in this sample may be carry-over from other donors' samples. Input material: naive CD4+ T cells from PBMCs. Noted subset: CD45RA+ positively selected. The V call is TRBV29-1, the J call TRBJ1-2; the D gene is possibly TRBD1 (5 bases). CDR3 sequence (DNA): TGCAGCGCCCTAGGGGCAGGGTCTAACTATGGCTACACCTTC. Its protein product is CSALGAGSNYGYTF.